The clone carrying this T cell receptor beta chain came up many times. What it recognizes is unknown. This record belongs to a study of Graves' ophthalmopathy and Graves' hyperthyroidism. Study-level background: No treatment had been given when peripheral blood was collected at initial diagnosis.

About 10 ml of fresh blood yielded the PBMCs by density gradient. Study-wide points: Researchers report that a 13-signature model separated ophthalmopathy from stable hyperthyroidism, posting less than 90% sensitivity and approximately 81% specificity.

Investigators amplified TCR beta CDR3 regions from RNA transcripts. After a first-round RT-PCR with HTBI primers, a second-round multiplex PCR was run. From the multiplex PCR reads, TCRdb called clonotypes with MiXCR, one entry per CDR3 protein. Among 200,000 to 250,000 distinct CDR3 sequences, roughly a fifth were seen once, and the ten largest hold approximately 40%. The source material was peripheral blood. This TCR came from a woman aged 45-59 years with Graves' ophthalmopathy.

CDR3 in amino acids: CASSRRQGGPGELFF. The CDR3 nucleotides are TGTGCCAGCAGCCGGCGACAGGGGGGGCCCGGGGAGCTGTTTTTT. This chain joins TRBV7-2 and TRBJ2-2; 9 bases align to TRBD1. Germline trimming cut 5 bases from V and 6 bases from J; bases unmatched to any gene: 7. This CDR3 has 15 residues. Looked up from germline, CDR1 is SGHTA and CDR2 is FQGNSA.